The sequence of this T cell receptor beta chain was determined in a study of blood T cells in healthy people across ages. Overall study context: The template switching approach captured approximately one barcoded beta molecule for every two T cells. Study observations and caveats: While age rose, TCR beta diversity per million T cells dropped in a roughly linear way. Greater diversity and more naive CD4+ cells were seen in long-lived donors than in aged donors.

Primed by a sample-barcoded 5' primer and a J-beta primer mix, a second PCR proceeded for roughly 7 to 11 cycles. Template switching added a 12-random-nucleotide identifier to every cDNA molecule. TCRdb independently ran MiXCR on the 5' RACE reads; one entry per CDR3 protein. The sample shows around 790,000 distinct CDR3 sequences, around two fifths of them seen only once. This CDR3 is built from 15 residues. V lost 4 bases to trimming and J lost 0 bases; unmatched junction nucleotides: 3. The germline V gene has CDR1 SGDLS and CDR2 YYNGEE. This clonotype was seen more than once but under ten times. Its antigen is undetermined.

This TCR came from a man aged 55 to 69 in good health. Sequenced input: blood. The chain recombines TRBV9 with TRBJ2-1; TRBD2 matches at 8 bases. The CDR3 nucleotides read TGTGCCAGCAGCTCTACTAGCGGCTCCTACAATGAGCAGTTCTTC. Its translation is CASSSTSGSYNEQFF. The full variable domain, its missing parts supplied by reference TRBV9 and TRBJ2-1, is DSGVTQTPKHLITATGQRVTLRCSPRSGDLSVYWYQQSLDQGLQFLIQYYNGEERAKGNILERFSAQQFPDLHSELNLSSLELGDSALYFCASSSTSGSYNEQFFGPGTRLTVL.